This T cell receptor beta chain was captured by sequencing in a study of early stage breast cancer tumors. Regarding this clone: Antigen unknown.

After removal of 0 bases from V and 1 base from J, the junction contained 11 bases not matched to a gene. Germline CDR1 LNHNV, CDR2 YYDKDF (reference sequence). The CDR3 loop spans 18 amino acids. The method was immunoSEQ multiplex PCR; TCRdb's version includes in-frame clones alone and lacks a portion of them. The sample records 30,000 or so clones, 72% being singletons. General study points: Tumor and normal breast were distinguished via blood comparison in most of the 16 patients.

Material: blood. The rearrangement uses TRBV15 and TRBJ2-5, with 7 bases fitting TRBD1. The receptor's source is a person aged 50-59 years with breast cancer. For the CDR3, the DNA is TGTGCCACCAGCAGAGAGGTTAGCCGACAGGGTGGCCAAGAGACCCAGTACTTC. Protein product: CATSREVSRQGGQETQYF. The full variable domain, rest sourced from reference TRBV15 and TRBJ2-5, is DAMVIQNPRYQVTQFGKPVTLSCSQTLNHNVMYWYQQKSSQAPKLLFHYYDKDFNNEADTPDNFQSRRPNTSFCFLDIRSPGLGDTAMYLCATSREVSRQGGQETQYFGPGTRLLVL.